This paragraph reports one T cell receptor beta chain. Libraries were prepared by immunoSEQ multiplex PCR; TCRdb keeps only in-frame clonotypes and omits some of them. The top ten clones hold approximately 35% of a sample with tens of thousands of clones, approximately 85% of them seen once. The V gene lost 7 bases and the J gene lost 7 bases, with 16 bases spanning the gap. Germline V gene sequence: CDR1 LNHDA, CDR2 SQIVND (reference sequence). The CDR3 sequence is 13 residues long. The data were obtained in a study of OX40 agonist ivuxolimab in advanced cancers. The V call is TRBV19, the J call TRBJ1-1; D gene unclear. The input for sequencing was CD4+ or CD8+ T cells sorted from blood, taken in a trial of the OX40 agonist ivuxolimab. The sequence was collected from an adult with an advanced solid tumor such as melanoma, head and neck, liver or kidney cancer. CDR3 DNA: TGTGCCAGTATTAGGAGGAGCACCCTTGAAGCTTTCTTT. This translates into CASIRRSTLEAFF.